The present entry profiles one T cell receptor (beta chain) with its context. The antigen is unknown. The CDR3 contains 14 residues. CDR1 and CDR2 from the germline V gene are ENHRY and SYGVKD. Trimming cost V 9 bases and J 3 bases; bases outside gene matches: 8. The investigators reverse transcribed all of the isolated RNA, so they sequenced expressed TCRB transcripts. Sequencing used immunoSEQ multiplex PCR; TCRdb keeps in-frame clones, though not all of them. The table includes 150,000 to 180,000 clones, approximately 12% detected once. This entry is derived from a study of beta chain features in type 1 diabetes. Whole-study findings and limits: There were fewer insertions and more deletions at the VDJ junctions of type 1 diabetes patients. TCRB repertoires of naive, central memory and Treg cells appeared more similar among patients than among healthy donors. Whether TCRB rearrangement is influenced by HLA type was left unresolved in this analysis.

The chain couples TRBV10-3 to TRBJ2-1, with TRBD1 matching over 7 bases. Sequencing was carried out using central memory CD4+ T cells from blood. The sequence came from a man aged 18 to 29 in good health. CDR3 loop: CAMAARDSYNEQFF. DNA for the CDR3: TGTGCCATGGCGGCCCGGGACAGCTACAATGAGCAGTTCTTC.